The source of this T cell receptor beta chain is a study of OX40 agonist ivuxolimab in advanced cancers. CDR1 is SGHRS, CDR2 YFSETQ, per germline. V was shortened by 3 bases and J by 5 bases, with 14 bases between the two germline ends. The CDR3 is 14 amino acids. Here immunoSEQ multiplex PCR was the method, and the copy in TCRdb shows in-frame clones only, minus some. The repertoire holds roughly 76,000 clones, with about 90% as singletons. The sequence was collected from an adult with an advanced solid tumor such as melanoma, head and neck, liver or kidney cancer. Sequencing was performed on CD4+ or CD8+ T cells sorted from blood, taken in a trial of the OX40 agonist ivuxolimab. The chain combines TRBV5-1 with TRBJ1-1; D possibly corresponds to TRBD1 (6 bases). Written as DNA, the CDR3 is TGCGCCAGCAGCTGGACTGGTCAGGGGACTGAAGCTTTCTTT. Translating gives CASSWTGQGTEAFF. The complete variable domain, with remaining parts taken from reference TRBV5-1 and TRBJ1-1, reads KAGVTQTPRYLIKTRGQQVTLSCSPISGHRSVSWYQQTPGQGLQFLFEYFSETQRNKGNFPGRFSGRQFSNSRSEMNVSTLELGDSALYLCASSWTGQGTEAFFGQGTRLTVV.